These T cell receptor beta chains were read from a single sample in a study of CXCR3-negative and CXCR3-positive naive CD8 T cells. Each CDR3 protein gets one entry in TCRdb, which reprocessed the 5' RACE reads and gives no DNA. The sample includes tens of thousands of distinct CDR3 sequences. The sequencing input was memory CD8+ T cells from blood. The receptors stem from a human donor in good health. Some clones in this sample may be carry-over from other donors' samples. Each CDR3 is given with its conserved first and last residue. The size of a clone is reported for some rows only, either as once, few or many, or as a class for expanded clones.

V	J	size	CDR3
TRBV11-2	TRBJ2-3	NA	CASSLVDPADSILDTQYF
TRBV15	TRBJ1-3	NA	CATSWEGNTIYF
TRBV20-1	TRBJ2-3	NA	CSAKGLAGGITTDTQYF
TRBV10-3	TRBJ2-7	NA	CAISESPTGSEQYF
TRBV6-2/TRBV6-3	TRBJ2-7	NA	CASSSLQAYEQYF
TRBV7-6	TRBJ1-1	NA	CASSLDGQMNTEAFF
TRBV2	TRBJ2-7	NA	CASSEGGGLDEQYF
TRBV29-1	TRBJ2-1	NA	CSAEGSPGQYNEQFF
TRBV12-3/TRBV12-4	TRBJ2-5	NA	CASGGTLQETQYF
TRBV7-2	TRBJ1-1	NA	CASSTGGRDTEAFF
TRBV7-3	TRBJ2-2	NA	CASSLLADTGELFF
TRBV29-1	TRBJ2-7	NA	CSVEFGPIYEQYF
TRBV20-1	TRBJ1-5	NA	CSARDRSGTDLGTQHF
TRBV6-2/TRBV6-3	TRBJ1-2	NA	CASSNRGRPLNYGYTF
TRBV20-1	TRBJ1-2	NA	CSAIAPGTEGYGYTF
TRBV27	TRBJ2-1	NA	CASSAMSSYNEQFF
TRBV28	TRBJ2-5	NA	CASSFPRAETQYF
TRBV20-1	TRBJ2-3	NA	CSARDGVAGTYDTQYF
TRBV6-2/TRBV6-3	TRBJ2-7	NA	CASSFGQGPYEQYF
TRBV7-8	TRBJ2-1	NA	CASSMGRGRVTYNEQFF
TRBV11-2	TRBJ2-1	NA	CASSLGMTRIDEQFF
TRBV20-1	TRBJ2-1	NA	CSAGQGDFSYNEQFF
TRBV13	TRBJ2-7	NA	CASSTPTGKGEQYF
TRBV29-1	TRBJ2-7	NA	CSVRQGALEQYF
TRBV29-1	TRBJ2-3	NA	CSVDVGQSTDTQYF
TRBV29-1	TRBJ1-1	NA	CSVGFMGAEAFF
TRBV6-2/TRBV6-3	TRBJ2-5	NA	CASSYSMVTSGYPQETQYF
TRBV7-8	TRBJ2-5	medium-sized	CASTQGAGETQYF
TRBV7-9	TRBJ2-5	NA	CASSLSSETQYF
TRBV29-1	TRBJ2-1	NA	CGFRGNNEQFF
TRBV7-8	TRBJ2-3	NA	CASSLSAGALPVGQYF
TRBV19	TRBJ1-2	NA	CASSISSGALHGYTF
TRBV10-2	TRBJ2-5	NA	CASSPGAQETQYF
TRBV29-1	TRBJ2-7	NA	CSVEAFLAGASYEQYF
TRBV20-1	TRBJ2-1	NA	CSASALGTAYNEQFF
TRBV20-1	TRBJ2-2	NA	CSALRGDTGELFF
TRBV2	TRBJ2-7	NA	CASSVGPSYEQYF
TRBV20-1	TRBJ1-1	NA	CSARVPENTEAFF
TRBV4-3	TRBJ2-7	NA	CASSQSGTGIYEQYF
TRBV4-1	TRBJ2-3	NA	CASSQRPAGSTDTQYF
TRBV7-2	TRBJ2-3	NA	CASSLIVPTDTQYF
TRBV18	TRBJ2-2	NA	CASSRPLGELFF
TRBV28	TRBJ1-1	NA	CASSLPQTGYTEAFF
TRBV3-1	TRBJ1-5	NA	CASSQDPAGVGNQPQHF
TRBV20-1	TRBJ1-1	NA	CSAKQGGDTEAFF
TRBV30	TRBJ2-1	NA	CAWSAPGSSYNEQFF
TRBV28	TRBJ2-7	NA	CASSFRGDGTYEQYF
TRBV29-1	TRBJ2-3	NA	CSVEGWEGTTDTQYF
TRBV15	TRBJ2-1	NA	CATSRSGLAGDSNEQFF
TRBV15	TRBJ2-7	NA	CATSRDGTSGTYEQYF
TRBV6-4	TRBJ2-1	NA	CASSVGVYNEQFF
TRBV4-1	TRBJ2-7	NA	CASTPGIGTYEQYF